The 18 T cell receptor beta chains in this list originate from one sample, sequenced in a study of graft-versus-host responses after intestinal transplantation. Using immunoSEQ multiplex PCR, the repertoire was profiled, and TCRdb retains in-frame clones only, with some absent. The sample records tens of thousands of clones, roughly 93% being singletons. These receptors have no identified antigens. The material was unstimulated CD4+ T cells sorted from spleen or lymph node cells, obtained before transplant. The source of these receptors is a human donor who was the organ donor for an intestinal transplant.

CDR3 sequence (DNA): TGCAGCGTTTGCATCTCGGACAATCAGCCCCAGCATTTT. This encodes CSVCISDNQPQHF. This chain joins TRBV29-1 and TRBJ1-5; D is unresolved. The CDR3 is made up of 13 amino acids. CDR1 and CDR2 from the germline V gene are SQVTM and ANQGSEA. Between the trimmed V and J ends, which lost 5 bases and 3 bases, there was a span of 11 bases.

This chain connects TRBV6-4 to TRBJ2-1; TRBD2 aligns across 8 bases. The CDR3 spans 16 residues. Germline trimming cut 3 bases from V and 4 bases from J; bases unmatched to any gene: 8. Per germline, CDR1 MRHNA and CDR2 SNTAGT. The CDR3 DNA follows: TGTGCCAGCAGTGATATAGCGGGATCCCTTTACAATGAGCAGTTCTTC. Encoded protein: CASSDIAGSLYNEQFF.

J is TRBJ2-7 and V is TRBV11-3; no firm D call. The CDR3 runs to 12 residues. Trimming removed 3 bases from V and 7 bases from J, with 10 bases in between. CDR1 and CDR2 from the germline V gene are SGHNT and YENEEA. CDR3 nucleotides: TGTGCCAGCAGCTTGGTCCTGGGGGAGCAGTACTTC. This translates into CASSLVLGEQYF.

The chain combines TRBV2 with TRBJ1-1; D not certain. Germline CDR1 reads SNHLY; CDR2 reads FYNNEI. V dropped 3 bases and J dropped 1 base, with 6 bases sitting between them. The CDR3 extends over 13 amino acids. As DNA, the CDR3 is TGTGCCAGCAGTGAGCAGAGGAACACTGAAGCTTTCTTT. Protein product: CASSEQRNTEAFF.

This sequence joins TRBV6-4 and TRBJ1-6; the D is unclear. Germline V gene sequence: CDR1 MRHNA, CDR2 SNTAGT. V was clipped by 0 bases and J by 8 bases, with 11 bases between them. This CDR3 is 15 amino acids long. The CDR3 region is CASSDSGRGHSPLHF. In DNA, the CDR3 is TGTGCCAGCAGTGACTCGGGGAGAGGGCATTCACCCCTCCACTTT.

The chain recombines TRBV6-1 with TRBJ2-5; maybe TRBD1 (6 bases). The V end was cut by 3 bases, the J end by 5 bases, with 16 bases between. Germline values: CDR1 MNHNS, CDR2 SASEGT. This CDR3 has 15 residues. The CDR3 region has the DNA TGTGCCAGCAGTGACAGGGGCGGCACAACGGAGACCCAGTACTTC. Amino acids: CASSDRGGTTETQYF.

The chain links TRBV6-1 to TRBJ2-7; 8 bases match TRBD1. The trim removed 2 bases at V and 3 bases at J, leaving 6 bases unmatched. Germline assignment: CDR1 MNHNS and CDR2 SASEGT. CDR3 size: 15 residues. The CDR3 loop reads CASSETRTGHYEQYF. As DNA, the CDR3 is TGTGCCAGCAGTGAAACCCGGACAGGGCACTACGAGCAGTACTTC.

The genes are TRBV6-5 and TRBJ2-7, with D possibly TRBD1 on 5 matching bases. Germline CDR1 and CDR2: MNHEY and SVGAGI. The CDR3 is 15 residues long. The V end was cut by 0 bases, the J end by 4 bases, with 13 bases between. This CDR3 reads CASSYSQAFGYEQYF. CDR3 bases: TGTGCCAGCAGTTACTCACAGGCATTCGGGTACGAGCAGTACTTC.

The chain combines TRBV18 with TRBJ2-7, with D perhaps matching TRBD1 or TRBD2 (5 bases each). V was clipped by 3 bases and J by 3 bases, with 12 bases between them. Germline CDR1 and CDR2: KGHSH and LQKENI. The CDR3 is 14 residues long. Here the CDR3 DNA reads TGTGCCAGCTCACCTGTTGAGGGGAACTACGAGCAGTACTTC. Translation gives CASSPVEGNYEQYF.

The rearrangement joins TRBV30 to TRBJ1-1; the D gene is possibly TRBD1 (5 bases). The CDR3 has 14 amino acids. Germline lookup yields CDR1 GTSNPN and CDR2 SVGIG (reference sequence). V was pared by 3 bases and J by 4 bases, with 15 bases between. In DNA form, the CDR3 reads TGTGCCTGGAGGGGGCCCTCCCCGGTCACTGAAGCTTTCTTT. Translated: CAWRGPSPVTEAFF.

The rearrangement joins TRBV7-2 to TRBJ2-2; TRBD2 is a possible D gene (5 bases). Germline V gives CDR1 SGHTA, CDR2 FQGNSA. The CDR3 totals 16 residues. Trimming removed 3 bases at V and 6 bases at J, with 17 bases between. In nucleotides, the CDR3 is TGTGCCAGCAGCTTGTATGGGGTCGGGGTACCCGGGGAGCTGTTTTTT. This gives the protein CASSLYGVGVPGELFF.

CDR3 sequence: CASSETVFSYEQYF. CDR3 nucleotide sequence: TGCGCCAGCAGCGAGACAGTATTCTCCTACGAGCAGTACTTC. The gene calls are TRBV5-1 and TRBJ2-7; maybe TRBD1 (5 bases). The length of the CDR3 is 14 residues. Germline CDR1 SGHRS, CDR2 YFSETQ. V was trimmed by 4 bases and J by 0 bases, leaving 11 bases between them.

The chain couples TRBV28 to TRBJ1-5; 10 bases line up with TRBD1. The J segment lost 7 bases and the V segment lost 5 bases, leaving 8 bases of the junction unmatched. CDR1 and CDR2 (germline): MDHEN, SYDVKM. The CDR3 has 15 residues. Here the CDR3 DNA reads TGTGCCAGCAGTCCTAGACAGGGGGCATGGCAGCCCCAGCATTTT. This sequence encodes CASSPRQGAWQPQHF.

The chain is built from TRBV7-9 and TRBJ2-4; D is perhaps TRBD1 (6 bases). Trimming took off 5 bases at V and 5 bases at J, with 13 bases between the two ends. The CDR3 runs to 14 residues. Germline-derived CDR1 and CDR2 are SEHNR and FQNEAQ (reference sequence). The CDR3 sequence is CASSLRDTQNIQYF. DNA for the CDR3: TGTGCCAGCAGCCTCCGGGACACACAAAACATTCAGTACTTC.

This chain links TRBV2 with TRBJ1-2, with 9 bases that match TRBD1. The CDR3 loop spans 14 amino acids. Trimming took 6 bases from V and 5 from J; bases not matched to a gene: 7. CDR1 SNHLY and CDR2 FYNNEI come from the germline V gene. Here the CDR3 DNA reads TGTGCCAGCAGCCAGGACAGGGGCGTGTATGGCTACACCTTC. Its translation is CASSQDRGVYGYTF.

The table lists this clone with a count of one. V is TRBV5-1 and J is TRBJ2-5; 10 bases line up with TRBD2. J was trimmed by 4 bases and V by 0 bases; bases with no gene match: 9. In germline, CDR1 is SGHRS, CDR2 YFSETQ. The CDR3 is 17 amino acids. DNA for the CDR3: TGCGCCAGCAGCTTGGCCATGATAGCGGGGGGTCGAGAGACCCAGTACTTC. This encodes CASSLAMIAGGRETQYF.

The rearrangement links TRBV5-6 to TRBJ2-2; TRBD1 is a possible D gene (5 bases). Looked up from germline, CDR1 is SGHDT and CDR2 is YYEEEE. This CDR3 is built from 14 residues. Trimming stripped 4 bases from V and 3 bases from J, with 10 bases between. In nucleotides, the CDR3 is TGTGCCAGCAGCCGGACACTTGACACCGGGGAGCTGTTTTTT. This translates into CASSRTLDTGELFF.

The chain recombines TRBV7-9 with TRBJ2-3; D call uncertain. The germline V and J ends were trimmed by 1 base and 6 bases, with 8 bases remaining between them. The CDR3 is 13 residues long. The germline CDR1 and CDR2 sequences are SEHNR and FQNEAQ (reference sequence). The CDR3 protein is CASSLVEWDTQYF. CDR3 DNA sequence: TGTGCCAGCAGCTTAGTGGAGTGGGATACGCAGTATTTT.